This section outlines one TCR beta chain sequence together with its context. The record originates from a study of technical replicates of blood from a handful of donors. The CDR3 is made up of 14 amino acids. Looked up from germline, CDR1 is MGHRA and CDR2 is YSYEKL. The V end was cut by 0 bases, the J end by 0 bases, with 3 bases between. Data came from immunoSEQ multiplex PCR; TCRdb stores just in-frame clones and leaves some out. The table shows some 70,000 clones, with nearly 98% occurring only once. The chain carries TRBV4-1 and TRBJ1-3; D is unresolved. Sequenced input: T cells isolated from PBMCs. This clonotype was obtained from a human donor in good health. For the CDR3, the DNA is TGCGCCAGCAGCCAAGAACACTCTGGAAACACCATATATTTT. Translated, it gives CASSQEHSGNTIYF.